This record concerns one T cell receptor beta chain sequence. This entry belongs to a study of T-cell reconstitution after alpha-beta-depleted transplantation in children. CDR1 is LGHNA, CDR2 YSLEER, per germline. V lost 3 bases, J lost 0 bases, and 12 bases stayed unmatched. The CDR3 sequence is 19 residues long. TCRbeta library preparation incorporated unique molecular identifiers. TCRdb called the PCR reads again in MiXCR, with one record for every CDR3 protein. The sample holds more than 300,000 distinct CDR3 sequences, around 15% seen once. The chain links TRBV4-3 to TRBJ2-1, with 9 positions matching TRBD2. The sequence came from a male patient under 10 years old who had a stem cell transplant for acute lymphoblastic leukemia, so the T cells may come from the graft donor. The specimen was PBMCs, mostly from graft donor cells, collected 360 days after TCRalphabeta/CD19-depleted stem cell transplant. In DNA form, the CDR3 reads TGCGCCAGCAGCCAGGCATCTAGCGGGGTCCTGAGCTCCTACAATGAGCAGTTCTTC. Residues: CASSQASSGVLSSYNEQFF.